Listed here are 21 T cell receptor beta chains from one sample, sequenced in a study of T cell responses to AZD1222 COVID-19 vaccine. Sequenced by immunoSEQ multiplex PCR; TCRdb stores in-frame clones only, minus some. Of 100,000 to 150,000 clones in the sample, around 91% are singletons; the top ten hold 2.5% to 4%. Sample: peripheral blood, taken on day 0 of AZD1222 vaccination. These receptors were collected from an adult in good health.

The chain has TRBV5-6 and TRBJ1-5, with 7 bases aligning to TRBD1. Germline assignment: CDR1 SGHDT and CDR2 YYEEEE. This CDR3 comprises 18 residues. The V gene end was trimmed by 2 bases and the J gene end by 0 bases; junction bases not matched to a gene: 11. The CDR3 DNA sequence: TGTGCCAGCAGCTTAGGTGGAGGGGGCGATACTAGCAATCAGCCCCAGCATTTT. Its protein product is CASSLGGGGDTSNQPQHF.

The chain recombines TRBV5-1 with TRBJ2-2; weak D call: TRBD2 (6 bases). Trimming removed 4 bases from V and 8 bases from J, with 15 bases in between. This CDR3 is built from 14 residues. In germline, CDR1 is SGHRS, CDR2 YFSETQ. The CDR3 protein is CASSARDSWGELFF. CDR3 bases: TGCGCCAGCAGCGCCCGGGACTCTTGGGGGGAGCTGTTTTTT.

This clone has more than one count but fewer than ten. The J gene is TRBJ1-2, the V gene TRBV5-1; TRBD1 aligns across 8 bases. V gave up 4 bases and J gave up 7 bases; unmatched junction bases: 6. The length of the CDR3 is 13 residues. The germline gives CDR1 SGHRS, CDR2 YFSETQ. CDR3: CASSAGQGSGYTF. The CDR3 DNA reads TGCGCCAGCAGCGCTGGACAGGGTAGTGGCTACACCTTC.

The chain has TRBV27 and TRBJ2-2; tentatively, D is TRBD1 (5 bases). V was trimmed by 5 bases and J by 0 bases, leaving 16 bases between them. The CDR3 runs to 17 residues. Germline CDR1 MNHEY, CDR2 SMNVEV (reference sequence). CDR3 protein: CASSPFPDSTNTGELFF. Written as DNA, the CDR3 is TGTGCCAGCAGTCCATTTCCCGACAGTACGAACACCGGGGAGCTGTTTTTT.

This clone was seen a few times. This chain uses TRBV19 with TRBJ2-7; D not certain. V was cut by 3 bases and J by 2 bases, with 11 bases left in between. Germline V lookup: CDR1 LNHDA, CDR2 SQIVND (reference sequence). This CDR3 contains 14 residues. The CDR3 sequence: CASSILPGPYEQYF. DNA of the CDR3: TGTGCCAGTAGTATCCTTCCTGGGCCCTACGAGCAGTACTTC.

The chain joins TRBV4-3 to TRBJ2-2; possible D gene TRBD1, 6 bases. The CDR3 is 20 amino acids. V lost 2 bases to trimming and J lost 5 bases, with 27 bases between them. The germline gives CDR1 LGHNA, CDR2 YSLEER. The CDR3: CASSQNLLMGAGAGTGELFF. The CDR3 DNA follows: TGCGCCAGCAGCCAAAACCTATTAATGGGAGCAGGGGCCGGGACCGGGGAGCTGTTTTTT.

The chain combines TRBV6-2 or TRBV6-3 with TRBJ1-6; no clear D. V lost 0 bases and J 7 bases, leaving 7 bases between the germline ends. Germline CDR1 reads MNHEY; CDR2 reads SVGEGT. The length of the CDR3 is 14 residues. This chain's CDR3 is CASSYSALNSPLHF. CDR3 DNA: TGTGCCAGCAGTTACTCGGCGCTCAATTCACCCCTCCACTTT.

CDR3 loop: CATSRTDSFNTEAFF. CDR3 nucleotides: TGTGCCACCAGCAGGACGGACAGCTTTAACACTGAAGCTTTCTTT. The rearrangement links TRBV15 to TRBJ1-1; maybe TRBD1 (6 bases). CDR1 and CDR2 (germline): LNHNV, YYDKDF (reference sequence). The CDR3 consists of 15 residues. Trimming took off 3 bases at V and 2 bases at J, with 13 bases between the two ends. Full variable domain (rest looked up from reference TRBV15 and TRBJ1-1): DAMVIQNPRYQVTQFGKPVTLSCSQTLNHNVMYWYQQKSSQAPKLLFHYYDKDFNNEADTPDNFQSRRPNTSFCFLDIRSPGLGDTAMYLCATSRTDSFNTEAFFGQGTRLTVV.

The J gene is TRBJ1-6, the V gene TRBV7-2, with no clear D. V was shortened by 3 bases and J by 4 bases, with 4 bases between the two germline ends. CDR3 length equals 13 residues. Per germline, CDR1 SGHTA and CDR2 FQGNSA. Here the CDR3 reads CASSFNYNSPLHF. The CDR3 bases are TGTGCCAGCAGCTTCAATTATAATTCACCCCTCCACTTT.

This clone has just one count. The V and J genes are TRBV2 and TRBJ2-7; 9 nucleotides align to TRBD2. CDR1 and CDR2 from the germline V gene are SNHLY and FYNNEI. After removal of 6 bases from V and 0 bases from J, the junction contained 12 bases not matched to a gene. This CDR3 has 17 residues. This CDR3 reads CASRGASGVRSSYEQYF. CDR3 bases: TGTGCCAGCAGGGGGGCTAGCGGGGTGAGGAGCTCCTACGAGCAGTACTTC.

CDR3 residues: CSVEDLTSPSTDTQYF. CDR3 bases: TGCAGCGTTGAAGATCTGACTAGCCCTAGCACAGATACGCAGTATTTT. The chain is built from TRBV29-1 and TRBJ2-3; TRBD2 agrees at 7 bases. Germline CDR1 reads SQVTM; CDR2 reads ANQGSEA. Trimming at V came to 0 bases and at J to 0 bases, leaving 6 bases not matched to a gene. The CDR3 sequence is 16 residues long.

The chain uses TRBV19 and TRBJ2-2; the D is unclear. The CDR3 totals 14 residues. CDR1 is LNHDA and CDR2 is SQIVND in the germline V gene (reference sequence). The V end was cut by 6 bases, the J end by 1 base, with 9 bases between. CDR3 sequence reads: CASSRTENTGELFF. The CDR3 DNA reads as TGTGCCAGTAGCCGGACGGAGAACACCGGGGAGCTGTTTTTT.

The chain couples TRBV30 to TRBJ1-1, with no clear D. The germline V gene has CDR1 GTSNPN and CDR2 SVGIG (reference sequence). This CDR3 region has 11 residues. With 5 bases removed from V and 1 base from J, the gap between germline ends came to 5 bases. CDR3 in DNA: TGTGCCTGGGGTAGGAACACTGAAGCTTTCTTT. Residues: CAWGRNTEAFF.

The chain recombines TRBV11-3 with TRBJ1-1; no definite D call. The V end was cut by 1 base, the J end by 7 bases, with 10 bases between. CDR1 and CDR2 (germline): SGHNT, YENEEA. The CDR3 covers 13 residues. CDR3 nucleotide sequence: TGTGCCAGCAGCTTAGGATATCTGGGTGAAGCTTTCTTT. This translates into CASSLGYLGEAFF.

This chain links TRBV12-5 with TRBJ2-6; D is ambiguous. The CDR3 consists of 16 residues. Germline CDR1 and CDR2: LGHNT and FRNRAP. V gave up 6 bases and J gave up 2 bases, with 14 bases separating them. This chain's CDR3 is CASGGYSHPGANVLTF. The CDR3 DNA reads as TGTGCTAGTGGCGGATACTCCCATCCTGGGGCCAACGTCCTGACTTTC.

The chain employs TRBV5-1 and TRBJ2-7; 9 bases are a match to TRBD2. The J segment lost 1 base and the V segment lost 2 bases, leaving 4 bases of the junction unmatched. CDR1 and CDR2 (germline): SGHRS, YFSETQ. CDR3 length: 15 residues. The CDR3 region is CASSLPTSGSYEQYF. The CDR3 DNA follows: TGCGCCAGCAGCTTACCGACTAGCGGTTCCTACGAGCAGTACTTC. Using reference TRBV5-1 and TRBJ2-7 for the parts outside the CDR3, the full variable domain is KAGVTQTPRYLIKTRGQQVTLSCSPISGHRSVSWYQQTPGQGLQFLFEYFSETQRNKGNFPGRFSGRQFSNSRSEMNVSTLELGDSALYLCASSLPTSGSYEQYFGPGTRLTVT.

The chain uses TRBV6-2 or TRBV6-3 and TRBJ1-2; weak D call: TRBD1 (5 bases). The V end lost 5 bases, the J end lost 8 bases, and 21 bases lay between the germline ends. The CDR3 runs 15 residues. Germline CDR1 reads MNHEY; CDR2 reads SVGEGT. In DNA, the CDR3 is TGTGCCAGCAGTGGCCAAAAGGGGACGTCAGGAGGCTACACCTTC. Its translation: CASSGQKGTSGGYTF.

The J gene is TRBJ2-7, the V gene TRBV9; D uncertain. Germline assignment: CDR1 SGDLS and CDR2 YYNGEE. V lost 1 base and J lost 3, with 11 bases in between. The CDR3 is made up of 14 amino acids. The CDR3 protein is CASSVNDGSYEQYF. The CDR3 bases are TGTGCCAGCAGCGTAAATGACGGAAGCTACGAGCAGTACTTC.

This chain uses TRBV9 with TRBJ1-4; D is perhaps TRBD1 (5 bases). The CDR3 has 17 amino acids. V was clipped by 4 bases and J by 4 bases, with 20 bases between them. Germline values: CDR1 SGDLS, CDR2 YYNGEE. CDR3 residues: CASSFHPSPGHNEKLFF. The CDR3 region has the DNA TGTGCCAGCAGCTTCCACCCCTCCCCAGGGCATAATGAAAAACTGTTTTTT.

This sequence joins TRBV9 and TRBJ2-7, with a tentative D call TRBD2 (5 bases). Per the germline V gene, CDR1 is SGDLS and CDR2 is YYNGEE. Trimming took off 4 bases at V and 3 bases at J, with 14 bases between the two ends. The CDR3 loop spans 14 amino acids. The CDR3 bases are TGTGCCAGCAGCCCCTACCACCGGGACTACGAGCAGTACTTC. Protein: CASSPYHRDYEQYF.

The chain has TRBV28 and TRBJ1-4; TRBD1 matches 7 bases. The J segment lost 4 bases and the V segment lost 9 bases, leaving 2 bases of the junction unmatched. This CDR3 has 12 residues. The germline gives CDR1 MDHEN, CDR2 SYDVKM. The CDR3 region is CASTGDNEKLFF. CDR3 nucleotide sequence: TGTGCCAGTACAGGGGATAATGAAAAACTGTTTTTT. The complete variable domain, with remaining parts taken from reference TRBV28 and TRBJ1-4, reads DVKVTQSSRYLVKRTGEKVFLECVQDMDHENMFWYRQDPGLGLRLIYFSYDVKMKEKGDIPEGYSVSREKKERFSLILESASTNQTSMYLCASTGDNEKLFFGSGTQLSVL.